Presented here are 27 T cell receptor beta chains from one specimen sequenced in a study of shared T cell receptors in the human thymus. Using immunoSEQ multiplex PCR, the repertoire was profiled, and TCRdb retains in-frame clones only, with some absent. The sample includes hundreds of thousands of clones, about 89% of them seen just once. These same records also appear under a second study, on human thymus T cells.

Sequencing used thymocytes. The receptors shown here come from a boy under two years old with a congenital heart defect.

This sequence joins TRBV4-3 and TRBJ2-5; 7 bases fit TRBD1. The end of the DNA aligns better with TRBJ2-7, so the J call may be wrong. Germline V gene data show CDR1 as LGHNA and CDR2 as YSLEER. CDR3 length: 15 amino acids. This CDR3 reads CASSRRQGSSYEQYF. CDR3 coding DNA: TGCGCCAGCAGCCGTAGACAGGGAAGCTCCTACGAGCAGTACTTC.

The sample holds one count of this clone. The chain is built from TRBV5-1 and TRBJ2-7, with TRBD2 matching 13 bases. This CDR3 has 16 residues. The germline V gene has CDR1 SGHRS and CDR2 YFSETQ. V lost 1 base to trimming and J lost 4 bases; unmatched junction nucleotides: 5. The CDR3 nucleotides read TGCGCCAGCAGCTTGAAGGGGACTAGCGGGGCGTACGAGCAGTACTTC. Protein product: CASSLKGTSGAYEQYF.

The chain recombines TRBV10-3 with TRBJ2-1, with 7 nucleotides matching TRBD2. J lost 1 base, V lost 5 bases, and 8 bases had no gene match. CDR1 ENHRY and CDR2 SYGVKD come from the germline V gene. The CDR3 has 16 residues. CDR3 in DNA: TGTGCCATCAGTAGGGATCGCGGGGGATCCTACAATGAGCAGTTCTTC. This encodes CAISRDRGGSYNEQFF.

This sequence joins TRBV2 and TRBJ2-5; 14 bases are a match to TRBD2. This CDR3 is built from 14 residues. Unmatched junction bases numbered 5, after V lost 9 bases and J lost 5 bases. Germline loops: CDR1 SNHLY, CDR2 FYNNEI. CDR3 in amino acids: CARGLAGARETQYF. CDR3 sequence (DNA): TGTGCCAGGGGACTAGCGGGGGCTCGTGAGACCCAGTACTTC.

V and J are TRBV10-2 and TRBJ2-3, with TRBD2 matching over 12 bases. V shed 5 bases and J 2 bases; nucleotides not matched to a gene: 8. The CDR3 length is 17 residues. Germline V gene sequence: CDR1 WSHSY, CDR2 SAAADI. The CDR3 reads CASSLILAGGLTDTQYF. The CDR3 DNA is TGCGCCAGCAGTCTAATACTAGCGGGGGGACTCACAGATACGCAGTATTTT.

The chain uses TRBV15 and TRBJ2-1; 13 bases are shared with TRBD2. Germline V lookup: CDR1 LNHNV, CDR2 YYDKDF (reference sequence). J was trimmed by 6 bases and V by 3 bases; bases with no gene match: 8. The CDR3 extends over 17 amino acids. CDR3 region: CATSRGPGLAGVNEQFF. CDR3 sequence (DNA): TGTGCCACCAGCAGGGGGCCCGGACTAGCGGGAGTCAATGAGCAGTTCTTC. The full variable domain, its missing parts supplied by reference TRBV15 and TRBJ2-1, is DAMVIQNPRYQVTQFGKPVTLSCSQTLNHNVMYWYQQKSSQAPKLLFHYYDKDFNNEADTPDNFQSRRPNTSFCFLDIRSPGLGDTAMYLCATSRGPGLAGVNEQFFGPGTRLTVL.

The rearrangement links TRBV13 to TRBJ2-7; 8 bases line up with TRBD1. Germline values: CDR1 PRHDT, CDR2 FYEKMQ (reference sequence). The CDR3 covers 14 residues. The junction had 5 bases not matched to a gene; V was cut back by 5 bases and J by 2 bases. For the CDR3, the DNA is TGTGCCAGCAGCCTTACAGGGGGGACCTACGAGCAGTACTTC. It yields the protein CASSLTGGTYEQYF.

The J gene is TRBJ2-7, the V gene TRBV28; 11 bases line up with TRBD2. CDR3 size: 15 residues. Germline CDR1 MDHEN, CDR2 SYDVKM. V lost 5 bases and J lost 4; bases outside the gene matches: 7. The CDR3 loop reads CASSLTGTSGYEQYF. The CDR3 DNA sequence: TGTGCCAGCAGTCTGACCGGGACTAGCGGTTACGAGCAGTACTTC.

The V and J genes are TRBV4-3 and TRBJ2-1; the match to TRBD2 covers 10 bases. CDR1 LGHNA and CDR2 YSLEER come from the germline V gene. CDR3 size: 20 residues. Trimming removed 1 base from V and 7 bases from J; junction bases left unmatched: 19. For the CDR3, the DNA is TGCGCCAGCAGCCAAGCTAGAGCGGGGGGGCCGTCGGGGGGTCGGAATGAGCAGTTCTTC. Its translation is CASSQARAGGPSGGRNEQFF.

The chain recombines TRBV4-3 with TRBJ2-7; 8 nucleotides match TRBD2. CDR1 is LGHNA, CDR2 YSLEER, per germline. V shed 0 bases, J shed 1 base, and the junction held 8 bases outside the gene matches. This CDR3 contains 17 residues. The DNA for the CDR3 is TGCGCCAGCAGCCAAGATCCCGGGAGGGACCTATCCTACGAGCAGTACTTC. Its protein is CASSQDPGRDLSYEQYF.

The chain combines TRBV27 with TRBJ2-7; TRBD2 agrees at 7 bases. Germline trimming cut 7 bases from V and 4 bases from J; bases unmatched to any gene: 10. CDR3 length: 14 residues. The germline V gene has CDR1 MNHEY and CDR2 SMNVEV (reference sequence). CDR3 coding DNA: TGTGCCAGCACCCCCCCAGGGCGGGAGTACGAGCAGTACTTC. It is translated as CASTPPGREYEQYF.

This chain uses TRBV5-1 with TRBJ1-4; D is unresolved. CDR3 length: 14 amino acids. Per the germline V gene, CDR1 is SGHRS and CDR2 is YFSETQ. The V gene lost 2 bases and the J gene lost 6 bases, with 11 bases spanning the gap. The CDR3, as DNA: TGCGCCAGCAGCTTTTGGAGGAGGGATGAAAAACTGTTTTTT. This translates into CASSFWRRDEKLFF.

The table lists this clone with a count of one. CDR3 region: CASSPDKTYEQYF. In nucleotides, the CDR3 is TGTGCCAGCAGCCCGGACAAGACCTACGAGCAGTACTTC. The chain carries TRBV7-9 and TRBJ2-7, with a tentative D call TRBD1 (5 bases). Germline lookup yields CDR1 SEHNR and CDR2 FQNEAQ (reference sequence). The CDR3 covers 13 residues. With 5 bases removed from V and 2 bases from J, the gap between germline ends came to 10 bases.

V usage is TRBV28 and J usage is TRBJ2-1; D not resolved. The germline V gene has CDR1 MDHEN and CDR2 SYDVKM. This CDR3 is built from 13 residues. Trimming stripped 4 bases from V and 7 bases from J, with 11 bases between. This chain's CDR3 is CASSYELKNEQFF. The CDR3, as DNA: TGTGCCAGCAGTTACGAACTTAAGAATGAGCAGTTCTTC.

The chain couples TRBV4-1 to TRBJ2-2; TRBD1 is a possible D gene (6 bases). Trimming removed 4 bases from V and 5 bases from J, with 23 bases in between. CDR1 and CDR2 (germline): MGHRA, YSYEKL. The CDR3 consists of 18 residues. The CDR3 DNA sequence: TGCGCCAGCAGCCCACCACCCTCCCCAGGGGTCGCAACCGGGGAGCTGTTTTTT. Residues: CASSPPPSPGVATGELFF.

V usage is TRBV12-5 and J usage is TRBJ2-7; TRBD2 matches at 7 bases. This CDR3 contains 17 residues. V gave up 1 base and J gave up 2 bases; unmatched junction bases: 11. Germline CDR1 LGHNT, CDR2 FRNRAP. The CDR3 is CASGLGRARDYPYEQYF. In DNA form, the CDR3 reads TGTGCTAGTGGTTTGGGAAGGGCTCGGGACTACCCCTACGAGCAGTACTTC.

V gene TRBV28 combines with J gene TRBJ1-1; D is ambiguous. Looked up from germline, CDR1 is MDHEN and CDR2 is SYDVKM. There are 12 residues in the CDR3. V was clipped by 1 base and J by 11 bases, with 11 bases between them. As DNA, the CDR3 is TGTGCCAGCAGTTTATCGGGAGTTGGGGCTTTCTTT. Amino acids: CASSLSGVGAFF.

This clone has a handful of counts. The chain has TRBV7-9 and TRBJ1-3, with 9 bases aligning to TRBD1. V dropped 5 bases and J dropped 4; count of bases not matched to a gene: 9. CDR3 size: 16 residues. Germline V gene sequence: CDR1 SEHNR, CDR2 FQNEAQ (reference sequence). CDR3 nucleotide sequence: TGTGCCAGCAGCAAAACACAGGGGGCACCGGGAAACACCATATATTTT. Translating gives CASSKTQGAPGNTIYF.

This clone has only a few counts. V and J are TRBV12-5 and TRBJ2-7; possibly TRBD2 for D (7 bases). Germline CDR1 reads LGHNT; CDR2 reads FRNRAP. The CDR3 has 17 residues. V dropped 3 bases and J dropped 4 bases, with 22 bases sitting between them. Written as DNA, the CDR3 is TGTGCTAGTGGTTTCCAAAATGGGAACGGGGGGCTGTACGAGCAGTACTTC. Encoded protein: CASGFQNGNGGLYEQYF. Complete variable domain (other parts from reference TRBV12-5 and TRBJ2-7): DARVTQTPRHKVTEMGQEVTMRCQPILGHNTVFWYRQTMMQGLELLAYFRNRAPLDDSGMPKDRFSAEMPDATLATLKIQPSEPRDSAVYFCASGFQNGNGGLYEQYFGPGTRLTVT.

V gene TRBV5-4 combines with J gene TRBJ1-1; possible D gene TRBD1, 5 bases. Trimming left V 5 bases short and J 1 base short, with 15 bases between. Germline CDR1 is SGHNT and CDR2 is YYREEE (reference sequence). The CDR3 extends over 15 amino acids. The CDR3 sequence: CASSNLQDPNTEAFF. The CDR3 bases are TGTGCCAGCAGTAACCTACAGGACCCGAACACTGAAGCTTTCTTT. Using reference TRBV5-4 and TRBJ1-1 for the parts outside the CDR3, the full variable domain is ETGVTQSPTHLIKTRGQQVTLRCSSQSGHNTVSWYQQALGQGPQFIFQYYREEENGRGNFPPRFSGLQFPNYSSELNVNALELDDSALYLCASSNLQDPNTEAFFGQGTRLTVV.

The chain employs TRBV15 and TRBJ1-1; 9 bases map to TRBD1. Germline V lookup: CDR1 LNHNV, CDR2 YYDKDF (reference sequence). This CDR3 region has 14 residues. Unmatched junction bases numbered 5, after V lost 2 bases and J lost 7 bases. CDR3 amino acids: CATSRSTGGVEAFF. The DNA for the CDR3 is TGTGCCACCAGCAGAAGTACAGGGGGCGTTGAAGCTTTCTTT. The variable domain in full, completed from reference TRBV15 and TRBJ1-1, reads DAMVIQNPRYQVTQFGKPVTLSCSQTLNHNVMYWYQQKSSQAPKLLFHYYDKDFNNEADTPDNFQSRRPNTSFCFLDIRSPGLGDTAMYLCATSRSTGGVEAFFGQGTRLTVV.

The chain couples TRBV4-1 to TRBJ2-1; 7 bases line up with TRBD1. Germline loops: CDR1 MGHRA, CDR2 YSYEKL. The CDR3 contains 18 residues. Losses at the gene ends were 0 bases for V and 7 bases for J; bases not matched to a gene: 15. In DNA, the CDR3 is TGCGCCAGCAGCCAAGAAAGTTACCGACAGGGAGTGGGAAATGAGCAGTTCTTC. Translation gives CASSQESYRQGVGNEQFF.

CDR3 sequence reads: CASSRMGTLQNYEQYF. CDR3 bases: TGTGCCAGCAGCAGAATGGGGACTCTCCAAAACTACGAGCAGTACTTC. The V call is TRBV7-2, the J call TRBJ2-7, with D perhaps matching TRBD2 (6 bases). The CDR3 totals 16 residues. V lost 5 bases, J lost 3 bases, and 20 bases lay in between. Per germline, CDR1 SGHTA and CDR2 FQGNSA.

The chain uses TRBV6-6 and TRBJ2-1; D is perhaps TRBD1 (6 bases). The CDR3 is made up of 15 amino acids. Trimming left V 6 bases short and J 0 bases short, with 12 bases between. The germline gives CDR1 MNHNY, CDR2 SVGAGI (reference sequence). The CDR3 loop reads CASRKGTFSYNEQFF. The DNA for the CDR3 is TGTGCCAGCAGAAAAGGGACATTCTCCTACAATGAGCAGTTCTTC.

The rearrangement joins TRBV29-1 to TRBJ2-3; no reliable D call. CDR3 length: 13 amino acids. V was cut by 6 bases and J by 0 bases, with 10 bases left in between. CDR1 and CDR2 (germline): SQVTM, ANQGSEA. The CDR3 region has the DNA TGCAGCGTACGATGGCGGAGCACAGATACGCAGTATTTT. Amino acid sequence: CSVRWRSTDTQYF.

This clone was observed once. V is TRBV18 and J is TRBJ2-2; 12 bases match TRBD2. CDR1 KGHSH and CDR2 LQKENI come from the germline V gene. Trimming removed 6 bases from V and 0 bases from J; junction bases left unmatched: 5. This CDR3 has 17 residues. CDR3 in amino acids: CASSLLAGGTNTGELFF. The DNA for the CDR3 is TGTGCCAGCTCTCTACTAGCGGGGGGCACGAACACCGGGGAGCTGTTTTTT.

The rearrangement links TRBV29-1 to TRBJ2-3; tentatively, D is TRBD1 (5 bases). Trimming took 7 bases from V and 0 from J, leaving 23 bases between them. CDR1 SQVTM and CDR2 ANQGSEA come from the germline V gene. The CDR3 runs 17 residues. The DNA of the CDR3 is TGCAGCGCTTTGGACACCCTCTCCCCCTCTAGCACAGATACGCAGTATTTT. Its protein product is CSALDTLSPSSTDTQYF.